The 9 T cell receptor beta chains given below trace back to one sample, sequenced in a study of blood T cell repertoires in COVID-19. Generated by immunoSEQ multiplex PCR, the TCRdb table keeps only in-frame clones and is missing some. The table shows 30,000 to 40,000 clones, with about 87% occurring only once. What was sequenced was peripheral blood. These receptor sequences come from a man in his sixties or seventies with acute or convalescent COVID-19.

This chain joins TRBV4-2 and TRBJ1-4, with a possible D match to TRBD1 (5 bases). The germline gives CDR1 LGHNA, CDR2 YNFKEQ. The CDR3 extends over 13 amino acids. V was shortened by 1 base and J by 6 bases, with 6 bases between the two germline ends. CDR3 region: CASSQARDEKLFF. For the CDR3, the DNA is TGTGCCAGCAGCCAAGCCAGGGATGAAAAACTGTTTTTT.

The V gene is TRBV27, the J gene TRBJ2-3; 9 nucleotides agree with TRBD2. CDR3 length equals 21 residues. Germline CDR1 MNHEY, CDR2 SMNVEV (reference sequence). The trim removed 1 base at V and 3 bases at J, leaving 20 bases unmatched. The CDR3 coding sequence is TGTGCCAGCAGTTTATTGGGTTCGGGGGGGGCTAGCGGGACCAAAACAGATACGCAGTATTTT. This codes for CASSLLGSGGASGTKTDTQYF.

The V call is TRBV5-1, the J call TRBJ2-2; 8 bases match TRBD1. Losses at the gene ends were 0 bases for V and 8 bases for J; bases not matched to a gene: 9. In germline, CDR1 is SGHRS, CDR2 YFSETQ. The CDR3 has 16 amino acids. The CDR3 DNA sequence: TGCGCCAGCAGCTTGGCGGGGGACAGGTTATATGGGGAGCTGTTTTTT. Its translation is CASSLAGDRLYGELFF.

The J gene is TRBJ1-1, the V gene TRBV10-2; D remains ambiguous. Germline V gives CDR1 WSHSY, CDR2 SAAADI. The CDR3 has 12 residues. Trimming removed 5 bases from V and 1 base from J, with 5 bases in between. CDR3 bases: TGCGCCAGCAGTAGACAGAACACTGAAGCTTTCTTT. Translating gives CASSRQNTEAFF.

The chain uses TRBV30 and TRBJ1-1; D call uncertain. The CDR3 runs 13 residues. Looked up from germline, CDR1 is GTSNPN and CDR2 is SVGIG (reference sequence). Trimming stripped 4 bases from V and 0 bases from J, with 9 bases between. The CDR3 spells CAWNSAMNTEAFF. The CDR3 DNA follows: TGTGCCTGGAATAGTGCTATGAACACTGAAGCTTTCTTT.

The chain links TRBV4-2 to TRBJ2-1, with 8 bases identical to TRBD2. The CDR3 consists of 15 residues. V was pared by 3 bases and J by 4 bases, with 5 bases of the junction left unmatched. In germline, CDR1 is LGHNA, CDR2 YNFKEQ. The CDR3 nucleotides read TGTGCCAGCAGCCAGTCCGCGGGGGGTTACAATGAGCAGTTCTTC. This codes for CASSQSAGGYNEQFF.

The chain combines TRBV10-3 with TRBJ2-5; 7 positions agree with TRBD2. There are 15 residues in the CDR3. Germline V gene lookup returns CDR1 ENHRY and CDR2 SYGVKD. V lost 6 bases, J lost 2 bases, and 9 bases stayed unmatched. CDR3: CAISQDSGRQETQYF. CDR3 DNA: TGTGCCATCAGCCAAGATTCCGGGAGGCAAGAGACCCAGTACTTC.

The chain carries TRBV7-8 and TRBJ2-3; 7 bases map to TRBD1. The germline gives CDR1 SGHVS, CDR2 FQNEAQ. V was pared by 5 bases and J by 3 bases, with 5 bases of the junction left unmatched. This CDR3 region has 14 residues. The CDR3 DNA reads as TGTGCCAGCAGCATTGACAGGGCTACAGATACGCAGTATTTT. Its protein is CASSIDRATDTQYF.

This rearrangement joins TRBV19 to TRBJ2-3, with 7 bases that match TRBD1. The V segment lost 5 bases and the J segment 5 bases; nucleotides outside the gene matches: 10. Germline lookup yields CDR1 LNHDA and CDR2 SQIVND (reference sequence). The CDR3 totals 15 residues. DNA of the CDR3: TGTGCCAGTAGTGAACAGGGGATTTTGGGAGATACGCAGTATTTT. This codes for CASSEQGILGDTQYF. Looking up the rest from reference TRBV19 and TRBJ2-3 gives the full variable domain: DGGITQSPKYLFRKEGQNVTLSCEQNLNHDAMYWYRQDPGQGLRLIYYSQIVNDFQKGDIAEGYSVSREKKESFPLTVTSAQKNPTAFYLCASSEQGILGDTQYFGPGTRLTVL.